These 32 T cell receptor beta chains were all obtained from the same sample, sequenced in a study of cytomegalovirus exposure and HLA in healthy donors. Primers for the PCR totalled 60 Vbeta and 13 Jbeta. Clones were sequenced by immunoSEQ multiplex PCR, and TCRdb holds only the in-frame ones, with some missing. The sample holds fewer than 65,000 clones; more than 70% are singletons and the top ten take 1.4%. Sequenced sample: PBMCs. The receptors were gathered from a man in his late teens or twenties in good health and CMV-seronegative.

The chain recombines TRBV5-1 with TRBJ1-4; D is possibly TRBD1 (6 bases). Trimming removed 3 bases from V and 5 bases from J, with 11 bases in between. The CDR3 runs 14 residues. Germline CDR1 is SGHRS and CDR2 is YFSETQ. CDR3 bases: TGCGCCAGCAGCTGGGACAAGGGCAATGAAAAACTGTTTTTT. It specifies CASSWDKGNEKLFF.

The V gene is TRBV5-1, the J gene TRBJ1-2; TRBD1 might be the D (6 bases). Trimming pared 4 bases from V and 9 bases from J, leaving 16 bases between. The germline gives CDR1 SGHRS, CDR2 YFSETQ. CDR3 length: 13 amino acids. As DNA, the CDR3 is TGCGCCAGCAGCCTCAACAGGGACGTCAGCTACACCTTC. Its translation: CASSLNRDVSYTF.

The chain links TRBV7-8 to TRBJ1-2; 8 nucleotides align to TRBD1. The V and J ends lost 1 base and 8 bases, in that order; junction bases with no gene match: 3. Germline-derived CDR1 and CDR2 are SGHVS and FQNEAQ. This CDR3 is 13 amino acids long. CDR3 in DNA: TGTGCCAGCAGCTTAGGTCACAGGGGGGGCTACACCTTC. Encoded protein: CASSLGHRGGYTF.

V usage is TRBV7-9 and J usage is TRBJ1-2; possibly TRBD1 for D (5 bases). The CDR3 contains 12 residues. Germline assignment: CDR1 SEHNR and CDR2 FQNEAQ (reference sequence). Trimming took off 4 bases at V and 4 bases at J, with 7 bases between the two ends. CDR3 in DNA: TGTGCCAGCAGCTACGACAGCTATGGCTACACCTTC. Translation: CASSYDSYGYTF. Combining the CDR3 with reference TRBV7-9 and TRBJ1-2 gives the whole variable domain DTGVSQNPRHKITKRGQNVTFRCDPISEHNRLYWYRQTLGQGPEFLTYFQNEAQLEKSRLLSDRFSAERPKGSFSTLEIQRTEQGDSAMYLCASSYDSYGYTFGSGTRLTVV.

The chain couples TRBV5-1 to TRBJ1-4, with D unresolved. Trimming took off 4 bases at V and 0 bases at J, with 16 bases between the two ends. The CDR3 covers 17 residues. Germline CDR1 is SGHRS and CDR2 is YFSETQ. CDR3 nucleotides: TGCGCCAGCAGCCCCGGAACCAGGCGGGCAACTAATGAAAAACTGTTTTTT. It specifies CASSPGTRRATNEKLFF.

J is TRBJ2-7 and V is TRBV7-9; D might be TRBD2 (5 bases). The CDR3 sequence is 13 residues long. CDR1 is SEHNR, CDR2 FQNEAQ, per germline (reference sequence). Trimming removed 5 bases at V and 5 bases at J, with 13 bases between. The CDR3 sequence is CASSRTVGDEQYF. CDR3 DNA sequence: TGTGCCAGCAGCCGGACTGTCGGGGACGAGCAGTACTTC.

The genes are TRBV28 and TRBJ1-1; 7 bases map to TRBD1. The germline V gene encodes CDR1 MDHEN and CDR2 SYDVKM. This CDR3 has 14 residues. J lost 1 base, V lost 7 bases, and 6 bases had no gene match. CDR3: CASTRGTANTEAFF. The CDR3 DNA sequence: TGTGCCAGCACACGCGGGACAGCGAACACTGAAGCTTTCTTT.

The V call is TRBV29-1, the J call TRBJ2-1; TRBD2 aligns across 8 bases. CDR1 and CDR2 (germline): SQVTM, ANQGSEA. The CDR3 covers 16 residues. The trim removed 4 bases at V and 2 bases at J, leaving 10 bases unmatched. The CDR3 region has the DNA TGCAGCGTTGTGGGGAGCGGGGGCCCCCCCTACAATGAGCAGTTCTTC. This codes for CSVVGSGGPPYNEQFF.

The chain couples TRBV2 to TRBJ2-5, with no clear D. This CDR3 comprises 13 residues. Trimming removed 5 bases at V and 4 bases at J, with 11 bases between. Germline lookup yields CDR1 SNHLY and CDR2 FYNNEI. This chain's CDR3 is CASSLQSLETQYF. The CDR3 DNA sequence: TGTGCCAGCAGTCTACAGAGTCTAGAGACCCAGTACTTC.

The chain couples TRBV9 to TRBJ2-3; 8 bases fit TRBD2. Germline V gives CDR1 SGDLS, CDR2 YYNGEE. The CDR3 sequence is 16 residues long. V shed 4 bases, J shed 4 bases, and the junction held 11 bases outside the gene matches. The CDR3 is CASSPSSGRFADTQYF. The CDR3, as DNA: TGTGCCAGCAGCCCATCTAGCGGGCGGTTTGCAGATACGCAGTATTTT.

This clone was seen a few times. The J gene is TRBJ1-5, the V gene TRBV4-1; possibly TRBD1 for D (6 bases). The CDR3 covers 15 residues. Germline lookup yields CDR1 MGHRA and CDR2 YSYEKL. V lost 3 bases, J lost 4 bases, and 13 bases lay in between. In nucleotides, the CDR3 is TGCGCCAGCAGCCACCGCCTGACAGGAAATCAGCCCCAGCATTTT. Amino acids: CASSHRLTGNQPQHF.

The rearrangement uses TRBV7-2 and TRBJ2-3; D may be TRBD1 (6 bases). This CDR3 has 15 residues. The germline V and J ends were trimmed by 5 bases and 2 bases, with 14 bases remaining between them. The V gene's germline CDR1 is SGHTA and CDR2 FQGNSA. CDR3 protein: CASSHRQAPTDTQYF. The CDR3 bases are TGTGCCAGCAGCCACCGACAGGCCCCCACAGATACGCAGTATTTT.

This chain links TRBV28 with TRBJ1-1; TRBD1 might be the D (5 bases). The CDR3 runs to 14 residues. Trimming took off 11 bases at V and 4 bases at J, with 20 bases between the two ends. Germline V gives CDR1 MDHEN, CDR2 SYDVKM. CDR3 bases: TGTGCCCACTCCCAAATATCGGGGGGCACTGAAGCTTTCTTT. Residues: CAHSQISGGTEAFF.

The chain uses TRBV5-1 and TRBJ2-7; 7 bases fit TRBD1. Germline-derived CDR1 and CDR2 are SGHRS and YFSETQ. V lost 1 base, J lost 3 bases, and 4 bases stayed unmatched. The CDR3 runs 14 residues. The CDR3: CASSLSTGDYEQYF. The CDR3 DNA follows: TGCGCCAGCAGCTTGTCTACAGGGGACTACGAGCAGTACTTC.

The rearrangement joins TRBV5-8 to TRBJ2-1; the match to TRBD2 covers 14 bases. The CDR3 has 15 amino acids. In germline, CDR1 is SGHTS, CDR2 YDEGEE. J was trimmed by 7 bases and V by 5 bases; bases with no gene match: 5. The CDR3 loop reads CASSQGTSGGNEQFF. Here the CDR3 DNA reads TGTGCCAGCAGTCAAGGGACTAGCGGGGGAAATGAGCAGTTCTTC. The full variable domain, rest sourced from reference TRBV5-8 and TRBJ2-1, is EAGVTQSPTHLIKTRGQQATLRCSPISGHTSVYWYQQALGLGLQFLLWYDEGEERNRGNFPPRFSGRQFPNYSSELNVNALELEDSALYLCASSQGTSGGNEQFFGPGTRLTVL.

This clone has only one observation. The rearrangement joins TRBV12-5 to TRBJ1-4, with 11 bases that match TRBD1. Germline values: CDR1 LGHNT, CDR2 FRNRAP. V lost 5 bases and J lost 7; bases outside the gene matches: 9. The CDR3 spans 16 residues. The CDR3 here is CASGAMHGTGGEKLFF. CDR3 coding DNA: TGTGCTAGTGGTGCAATGCACGGGACAGGGGGTGAAAAACTGTTTTTT.

Here the CDR3 DNA reads TGTGCCAGCAGCCTTAGCGGGAATGCGCCCTACGAGCAGTACTTC. Translation: CASSLSGNAPYEQYF. This chain joins TRBV6-5 and TRBJ2-7; 8 nucleotides align to TRBD2. The germline V gene has CDR1 MNHEY and CDR2 SVGAGI. The V gene end was trimmed by 6 bases and the J gene end by 2 bases; junction bases not matched to a gene: 9. This CDR3 is built from 15 residues.

V and J are TRBV7-9 and TRBJ1-1, with D tentatively TRBD1 (5 bases). Germline CDR1 SEHNR, CDR2 FQNEAQ (reference sequence). Trimming left V 5 bases short and J 0 bases short, with 19 bases between. This CDR3 is 17 amino acids long. CDR3: CASSLTVVGSMNTEAFF. CDR3 nucleotide sequence: TGTGCCAGCAGCCTGACAGTGGTTGGGTCTATGAACACTGAAGCTTTCTTT.

V and J are TRBV12-5 and TRBJ2-7; possible D gene TRBD1, 5 bases. The germline V gene has CDR1 LGHNT and CDR2 FRNRAP. Trimming left V 1 base short and J 6 bases short, with 7 bases between. This CDR3 is built from 12 residues. CDR3 coding DNA: TGTGCTAGTGGTTTGGCAGGGCTCGAGCAGTACTTC. It codes for CASGLAGLEQYF.

The chain couples TRBV7-2 to TRBJ2-7; 8 bases match TRBD2. V gave up 5 bases and J gave up 4 bases; unmatched junction bases: 7. The CDR3 has 14 residues. The germline gives CDR1 SGHTA, CDR2 FQGNSA. For the CDR3, the DNA is TGTGCCAGCAGCCCGGGAGGGGCAGTTTACGAGCAGTACTTC. Residues: CASSPGGAVYEQYF.

V gene TRBV27 combines with J gene TRBJ2-1, with D uncertain. Trimming pared 2 bases from V and 8 bases from J, leaving 7 bases between. CDR1 and CDR2 from the germline V gene are MNHEY and SMNVEV (reference sequence). The CDR3 length is 12 residues. CDR3 in DNA: TGTGCCAGCAGTTTAACCCGCGATGAGCAGTTCTTC. It specifies CASSLTRDEQFF.

The V and J genes are TRBV11-2 and TRBJ1-4; 7 bases match TRBD1. After removal of 6 bases from V and 0 bases from J, the junction contained 4 bases not matched to a gene. The V gene's germline CDR1 is SGHAT and CDR2 FQNNGV. CDR3 size: 15 residues. In nucleotides, the CDR3 is TGTGCCAGCAGTCGGACAGGTACAACTAATGAAAAACTGTTTTTT. This sequence encodes CASSRTGTTNEKLFF.

This clone was seen more than once but under ten times. J is TRBJ2-1 and V is TRBV4-2; 9 bases fit TRBD1. The J segment lost 6 bases and the V segment lost 2 bases, leaving 11 bases of the junction unmatched. Germline V gene lookup returns CDR1 LGHNA and CDR2 YNFKEQ. This CDR3 has 17 amino acids. CDR3 in DNA: TGTGCCAGCAGCCAACAAGGAACAGGGGGCTACGGCAATGAGCAGTTCTTC. Its protein product is CASSQQGTGGYGNEQFF.

The chain uses TRBV13 and TRBJ2-3; 13 bases match TRBD2. CDR3 length equals 16 residues. The V and J ends lost 4 bases and 2 bases, in that order; junction bases with no gene match: 3. Germline lookup yields CDR1 PRHDT and CDR2 FYEKMQ (reference sequence). The CDR3 region has the DNA TGTGCCAGCAGCTCCGGACTAGCGGGGGACACAGATACGCAGTATTTT. Translated, it gives CASSSGLAGDTDTQYF.

The gene calls are TRBV5-4 and TRBJ1-1; tentative D call: TRBD1 (6 bases). V dropped 4 bases and J dropped 5 bases, with 18 bases sitting between them. The CDR3 consists of 15 residues. Germline CDR1 SGHNT, CDR2 YYREEE (reference sequence). Here the CDR3 DNA reads TGTGCCAGCAGCCGGGAAGGCCGGGGGGCTACTGAAGCTTTCTTT. Translated: CASSREGRGATEAFF.

V gene TRBV10-3 combines with J gene TRBJ1-1, with 7 bases identical to TRBD1. CDR3 length equals 14 residues. The germline V gene encodes CDR1 ENHRY and CDR2 SYGVKD. V gave up 0 bases and J gave up 5 bases; unmatched junction bases: 3. Here the CDR3 DNA reads TGTGCCATCAGTGAGTCAGGGGGCCGGACTGAAGCTTTCTTT. Translated: CAISESGGRTEAFF.

This chain links TRBV4-2 with TRBJ2-1, with D possibly TRBD1 on 6 matching bases. Between the trimmed V and J ends, which lost 0 bases and 5 bases, there was a span of 14 bases. Germline CDR1 LGHNA, CDR2 YNFKEQ. This CDR3 comprises 16 residues. The CDR3 nucleotides are TGTGCCAGCAGCCAAGAACCGGGGTGGGGGCACAATGAGCAGTTCTTC. Its protein product is CASSQEPGWGHNEQFF.

J is TRBJ2-7 and V is TRBV13; 9 bases are a match to TRBD1. Looked up from germline, CDR1 is PRHDT and CDR2 is FYEKMQ (reference sequence). CDR3 length equals 14 residues. Trimming took 5 bases from V and 7 from J; bases not matched to a gene: 9. CDR3 nucleotides: TGTGCCAGCAGCCCCGGGACAGGGCTGGGGGAGCAGTACTTC. Protein product: CASSPGTGLGEQYF.

This clone was recorded a few times. The chain employs TRBV2 and TRBJ2-2; D call uncertain. Deletions cut 3 bases from V and 5 bases from J, with 7 bases between. The germline CDR1 and CDR2 sequences are SNHLY and FYNNEI. This CDR3 is 13 amino acids long. The DNA of the CDR3 is TGTGCCAGCAGTGATGCGCCAACCGGGGAGCTGTTTTTT. This translates into CASSDAPTGELFF.

The chain combines TRBV28 with TRBJ1-5, with TRBD1 matching 7 bases. CDR1 and CDR2 from the germline V gene are MDHEN and SYDVKM. The junction had 12 bases not matched to a gene; V was cut back by 6 bases and J by 1 base. The CDR3 contains 17 residues. The DNA of the CDR3 is TGTGCCAGCAGCGACTATAAGACAGGGAGAAGCAATCAGCCCCAGCATTTT. It encodes CASSDYKTGRSNQPQHF.

V gene TRBV25-1 combines with J gene TRBJ2-5; 7 bases align to TRBD2. The CDR3 totals 14 residues. The germline V gene has CDR1 MGHDK and CDR2 SYGVNS. J lost 10 bases, V lost 3 bases, and 11 bases had no gene match. The CDR3, as DNA: TGTGCCAGCAGTGATAAGGGGCTCGGGGGGTTCCAGTACTTC. Translation: CASSDKGLGGFQYF.

The rearrangement uses TRBV4-1 and TRBJ1-2; D is undetermined. CDR1 MGHRA and CDR2 YSYEKL come from the germline V gene. The V and J ends lost 0 bases and 6 bases respectively, with 14 bases between them. The CDR3 is 15 amino acids. The CDR3, as DNA: TGCGCCAGCAGCCAAGAATCCCCAGGTGGGCATGGCTACACCTTC. This codes for CASSQESPGGHGYTF.